The subject of this entry is one T cell receptor (beta chain). The germline CDR1 and CDR2 sequences are MNHNS and SASEGT. V shed 4 bases and J 4 bases; nucleotides not matched to a gene: 11. The CDR3 totals 16 residues. The entry originates in a study of shared T cell receptors in the human thymus. The method was immunoSEQ multiplex PCR; TCRdb's version includes in-frame clones alone and lacks a portion of them. The table has 540,000 or so clones, about four fifths seen once; the top ten hold about 0.012%. This sample was also put to use in a study of human thymus T cells. Per that study: Thymic samples were excised during corrective heart operations. Apparent bias marked the V and J gene usage of thymic and blood repertoires.

This receptor was identified in a boy younger than two with a congenital heart defect. This sequence joins TRBV6-1 and TRBJ2-7; 9 nucleotides line up with TRBD2. Sequenced material: thymocytes. CDR3 sequence (DNA): TGTGCCAGCAGTGCCTTCCGACTAGCGGCAAAGTACGAGCAGTACTTC. It specifies CASSAFRLAAKYEQYF.